Listed below are T cell receptor beta chains from one sample, sequenced in a study of T cells after posttransplantation cyclophosphamide. This table comes from immunoSEQ multiplex PCR, and its TCRdb copy is limited to in-frame clones, with some not included. There are roughly 20,000 clones in the sample; nearly 99% occur only once, and 0.15% to 0.2% lies in the top ten. The sequenced sample was naive CD4+ T cells sorted from PBMCs. The receptors stem from a middle-aged man in good health, CMV-negative, and a related stem cell transplant donor. Both conserved end residues are part of each CDR3. The order of the fields is D gene, V gene, J gene, clone size, CDR3 length, CDR3 protein, CDR3 DNA. A D gene is named only where the DNA matches it firmly. Where a row states a size, it is once, few, many or the class of an expanded clone; other rows omit it.

>NA|TRBV18|TRBJ2-5|NA|15
CASLPAGAEKETQYF
TGTGCCAGCTTGCCAGCTGGAGCGGAGAAAGAGACCCAGTACTTC
>TRBD1|TRBV18|TRBJ1-5|NA|18
CASSPSGTGSRWGQPQHF
TGTGCCAGCTCACCGTCCGGGACAGGCTCCCGGTGGGGTCAGCCCCAGCATTTT
>NA|TRBV19|TRBJ2-7|NA|14
CASSIGLESYEQYF
TGTGCCAGTAGTATAGGACTAGAGTCCTACGAGCAGTACTTC
>TRBD1|TRBV6-6|TRBJ2-1|NA|15
CASSYSGTGYNEQFF
TGTGCCAGCAGTTATTCTGGGACAGGTTACAATGAGCAGTTCTTC
>TRBD1|TRBV28|TRBJ1-6|NA|16
CASSFTPGQQSSPLHF
TGTGCCAGCAGTTTCACACCGGGACAGCAGTCTTCACCCCTCCACTTT
>NA|TRBV27|TRBJ2-5|NA|15
CASSWNHEPGETQYF
TGTGCCAGCAGTTGGAATCACGAGCCAGGGGAGACCCAGTACTTC
>NA|TRBV15|TRBJ2-3|NA|14
CAARLGGSADTQYF
TGTGCCGCCCGCTTAGGAGGGAGTGCAGATACGCAGTATTTT
>NA|TRBV18|TRBJ2-5|NA|15
CASSPVQGQRETQYF
TGTGCCAGCTCACCAGTGCAGGGGCAGAGAGAGACCCAGTACTTC
>TRBD1|TRBV25-1|TRBJ2-5|NA|14
CASSDPGTGGAQYF
TGTGCCAGCAGTGACCCCGGGACAGGCGGGGCCCAGTACTTC
>TRBD1|TRBV5-1|TRBJ2-3|NA|14
CASSLGQGGDTQYF
TGCGCCAGCAGCTTAGGACAGGGTGGAGATACGCAGTATTTT
>TRBD2|TRBV7-3|TRBJ2-5|NA|14
CASSLLPGGETQYF
TGTGCCAGCAGCTTATTACCGGGAGGGGAGACCCAGTACTTC
>NA|TRBV5-4|TRBJ1-1|NA|13
CASTLGPRSEAFF
TGTGCCAGCACCTTGGGGCCGAGATCGGAGGCTTTCTTT
>TRBD2|TRBV18|TRBJ2-7|NA|13
CASSPERGYEQYF
TGTGCCAGCTCACCTGAGCGGGGATACGAGCAGTACTTC
>NA|TRBV7-8|TRBJ2-7|NA|13
CASSLVTSSEQYF
TGCGCCAGCAGCTTAGTGACTAGTTCCGAGCAGTACTTC
>NA|TRBV29-1|TRBJ1-4|once|16
CSVEDLRESRGEKLFF
TGCAGCGTTGAAGATCTTCGAGAGAGCCGGGGGGAAAAACTGTTTTTT
>NA|TRBV6-1|TRBJ2-4|NA|12
CASSEGRHIQYF
TGTGCCAGCAGTGAAGGGAGGCACATTCAGTACTTC
>NA|TRBV30|TRBJ2-7|NA|14
CAWSLERDTYEQYF
TGTGCCTGGAGCCTTGAACGGGATACCTACGAGCAGTACTTC
>NA|TRBV6-4|TRBJ2-5|NA|13
CASSAQGGETQYF
TGTGCCAGCAGTGCCCAGGGTGGAGAGACCCAGTACTTC